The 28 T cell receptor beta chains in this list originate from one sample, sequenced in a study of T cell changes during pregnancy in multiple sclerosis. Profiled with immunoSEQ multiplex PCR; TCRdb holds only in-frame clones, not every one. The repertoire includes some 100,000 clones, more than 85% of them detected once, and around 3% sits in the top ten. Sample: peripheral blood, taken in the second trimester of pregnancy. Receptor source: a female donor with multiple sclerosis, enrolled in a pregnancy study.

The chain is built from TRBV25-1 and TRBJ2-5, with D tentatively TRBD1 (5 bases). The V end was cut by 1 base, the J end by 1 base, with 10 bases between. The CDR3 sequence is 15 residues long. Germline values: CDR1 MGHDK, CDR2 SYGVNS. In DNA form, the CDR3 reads TGTGCCAGCAGTGAATTCGGCAGGGCCCAAGAGACCCAGTACTTC. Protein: CASSEFGRAQETQYF.

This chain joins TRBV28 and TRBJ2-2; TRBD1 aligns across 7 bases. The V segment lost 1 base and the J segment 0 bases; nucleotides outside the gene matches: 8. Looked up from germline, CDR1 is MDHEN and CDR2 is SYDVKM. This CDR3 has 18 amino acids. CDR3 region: CASSLYGPGQTNTGELFF. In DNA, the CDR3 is TGTGCCAGCAGTTTATACGGCCCGGGACAGACGAACACCGGGGAGCTGTTTTTT.

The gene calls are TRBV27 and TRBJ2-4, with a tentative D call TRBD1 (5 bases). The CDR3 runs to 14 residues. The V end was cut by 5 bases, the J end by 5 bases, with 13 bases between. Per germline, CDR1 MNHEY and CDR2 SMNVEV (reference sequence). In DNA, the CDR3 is TGTGCCAGCAGTCCCAGGGTTGGGGAAAACATTCAGTACTTC. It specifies CASSPRVGENIQYF.

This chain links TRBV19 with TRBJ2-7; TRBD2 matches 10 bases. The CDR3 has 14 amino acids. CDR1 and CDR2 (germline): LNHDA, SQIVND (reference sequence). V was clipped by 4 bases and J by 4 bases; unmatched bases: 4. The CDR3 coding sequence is TGTGCCAGTAGTAAGGTAGCGGGAGGATACGAGCAGTACTTC. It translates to CASSKVAGGYEQYF.

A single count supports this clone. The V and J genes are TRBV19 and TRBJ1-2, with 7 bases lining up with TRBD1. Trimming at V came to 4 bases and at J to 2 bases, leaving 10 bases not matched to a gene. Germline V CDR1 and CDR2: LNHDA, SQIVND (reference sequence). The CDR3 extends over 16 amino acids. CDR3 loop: CASSSLGGAYNYGYTF. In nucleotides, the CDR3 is TGTGCCAGTAGTAGCCTAGGGGGCGCGTACAACTATGGCTACACCTTC.

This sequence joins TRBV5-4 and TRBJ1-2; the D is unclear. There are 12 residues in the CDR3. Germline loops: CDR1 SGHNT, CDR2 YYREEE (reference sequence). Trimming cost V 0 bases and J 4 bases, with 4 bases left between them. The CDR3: CASSLDGYGYTF. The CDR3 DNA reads TGTGCCAGCAGCTTGGACGGCTATGGCTACACCTTC.

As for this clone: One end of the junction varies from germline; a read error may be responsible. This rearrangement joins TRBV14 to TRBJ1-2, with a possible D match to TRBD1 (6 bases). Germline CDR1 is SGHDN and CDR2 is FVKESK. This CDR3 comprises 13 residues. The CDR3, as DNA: TGTGCCAGCAGCGAAGACAGGCTTTATGGCTACACCTTC. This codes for CASSEDRLYGYTF.

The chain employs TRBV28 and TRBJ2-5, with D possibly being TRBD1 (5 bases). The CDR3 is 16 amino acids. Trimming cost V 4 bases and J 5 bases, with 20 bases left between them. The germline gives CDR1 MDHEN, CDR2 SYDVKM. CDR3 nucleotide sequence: TGTGCCAGCAGTTCGAGTTATAAGGGGCTCGGGGAGACCCAGTACTTC. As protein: CASSSSYKGLGETQYF.

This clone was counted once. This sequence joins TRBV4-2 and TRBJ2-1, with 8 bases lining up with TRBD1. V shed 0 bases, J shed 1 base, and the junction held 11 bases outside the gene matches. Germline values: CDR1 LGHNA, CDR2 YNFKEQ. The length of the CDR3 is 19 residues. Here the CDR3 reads CASSQEAGTGPLSYNEQFF. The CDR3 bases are TGTGCCAGCAGCCAAGAAGCCGGGACAGGACCGTTATCCTACAATGAGCAGTTCTTC.

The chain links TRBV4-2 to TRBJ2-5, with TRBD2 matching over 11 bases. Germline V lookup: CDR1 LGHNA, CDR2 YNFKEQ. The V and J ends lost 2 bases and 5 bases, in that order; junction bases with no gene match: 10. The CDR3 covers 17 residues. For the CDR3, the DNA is TGTGCCAGCAGCCAATTCCTAGCGGGAGGCGGGTCGGAGACCCAGTACTTC. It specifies CASSQFLAGGGSETQYF.

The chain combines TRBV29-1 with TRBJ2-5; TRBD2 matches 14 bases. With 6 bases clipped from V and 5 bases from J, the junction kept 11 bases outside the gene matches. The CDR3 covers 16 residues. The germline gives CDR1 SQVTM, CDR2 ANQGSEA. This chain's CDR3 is CSVRRTGTSGSETQYF. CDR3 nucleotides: TGCAGCGTCCGCCGGACAGGGACTAGCGGGAGTGAGACCCAGTACTTC.

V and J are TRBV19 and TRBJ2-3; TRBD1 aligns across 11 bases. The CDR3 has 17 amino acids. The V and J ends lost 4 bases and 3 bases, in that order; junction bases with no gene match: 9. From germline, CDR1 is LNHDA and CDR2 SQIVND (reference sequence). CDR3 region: CASSNQDRGHGTDTQYF. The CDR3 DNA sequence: TGTGCCAGTAGTAACCAGGACAGGGGGCATGGTACAGATACGCAGTATTTT.

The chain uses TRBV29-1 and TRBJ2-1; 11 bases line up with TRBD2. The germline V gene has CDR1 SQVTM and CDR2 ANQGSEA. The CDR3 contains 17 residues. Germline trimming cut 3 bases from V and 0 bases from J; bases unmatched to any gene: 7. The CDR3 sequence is CSVDGSGGALSYNEQFF. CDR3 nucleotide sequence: TGCAGCGTTGATGGTAGCGGGGGGGCTCTCTCCTACAATGAGCAGTTCTTC.

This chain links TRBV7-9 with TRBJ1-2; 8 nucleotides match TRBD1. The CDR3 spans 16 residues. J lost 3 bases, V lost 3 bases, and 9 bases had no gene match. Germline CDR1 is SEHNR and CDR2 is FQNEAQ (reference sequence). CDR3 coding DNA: TGTGCCAGCAGCTTTGGAGGACAGGGCCGTGACTATGGCTACACCTTC. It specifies CASSFGGQGRDYGYTF. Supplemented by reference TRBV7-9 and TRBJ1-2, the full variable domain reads DTGVSQNPRHKITKRGQNVTFRCDPISEHNRLYWYRQTLGQGPEFLTYFQNEAQLEKSRLLSDRFSAERPKGSFSTLEIQRTEQGDSAMYLCASSFGGQGRDYGYTFGSGTRLTVV.

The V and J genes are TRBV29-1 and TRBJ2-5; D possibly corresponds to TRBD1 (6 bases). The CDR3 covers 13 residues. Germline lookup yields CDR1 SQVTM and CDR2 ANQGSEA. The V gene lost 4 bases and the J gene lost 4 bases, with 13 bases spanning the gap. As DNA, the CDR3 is TGCAGCGTTGCCTACCTCAGGGGAGAGACCCAGTACTTC. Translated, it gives CSVAYLRGETQYF.

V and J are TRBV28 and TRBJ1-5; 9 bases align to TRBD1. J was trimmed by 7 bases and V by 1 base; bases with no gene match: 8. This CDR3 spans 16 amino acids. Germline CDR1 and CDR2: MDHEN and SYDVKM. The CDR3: CASSLLIGQGIQPQHF. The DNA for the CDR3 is TGTGCCAGCAGTTTATTGATCGGACAGGGGATCCAGCCCCAGCATTTT.

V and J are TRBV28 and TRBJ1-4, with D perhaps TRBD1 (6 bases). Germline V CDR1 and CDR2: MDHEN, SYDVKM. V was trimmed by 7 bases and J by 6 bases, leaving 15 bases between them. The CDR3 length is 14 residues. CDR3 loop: CASTSTGQYEKLFF. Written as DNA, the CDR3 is TGTGCCAGCACTTCGACAGGCCAATATGAAAAACTGTTTTTT.

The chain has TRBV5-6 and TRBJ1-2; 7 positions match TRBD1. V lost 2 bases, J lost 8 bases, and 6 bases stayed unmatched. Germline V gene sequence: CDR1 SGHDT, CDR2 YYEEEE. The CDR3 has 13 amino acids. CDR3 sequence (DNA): TGTGCCAGCAGCTTAGCAGGGGGAGGAGGCTACACCTTC. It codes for CASSLAGGGGYTF.

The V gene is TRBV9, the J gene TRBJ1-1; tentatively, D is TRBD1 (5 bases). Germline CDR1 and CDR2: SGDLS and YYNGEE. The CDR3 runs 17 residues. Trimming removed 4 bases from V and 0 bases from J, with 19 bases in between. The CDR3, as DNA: TGTGCCAGCAGCCCACGTGCGTTGGGGGGAGTGAACACTGAAGCTTTCTTT. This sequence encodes CASSPRALGGVNTEAFF.

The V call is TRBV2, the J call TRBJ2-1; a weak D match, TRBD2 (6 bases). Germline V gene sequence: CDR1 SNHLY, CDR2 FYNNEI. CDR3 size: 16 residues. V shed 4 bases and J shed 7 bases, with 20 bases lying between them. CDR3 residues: CASSANLARAVNEQFF. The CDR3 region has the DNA TGTGCCAGCAGTGCAAATCTAGCGCGCGCTGTTAATGAGCAGTTCTTC. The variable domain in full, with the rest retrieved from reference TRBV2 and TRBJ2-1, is EPEVTQTPSHQVTQMGQEVILRCVPISNHLYFYWYRQILGQKVEFLVSFYNNEISEKSEIFDDQFSVERPDGSNFTLKIRSTKLEDSAMYFCASSANLARAVNEQFFGPGTRLTVL.

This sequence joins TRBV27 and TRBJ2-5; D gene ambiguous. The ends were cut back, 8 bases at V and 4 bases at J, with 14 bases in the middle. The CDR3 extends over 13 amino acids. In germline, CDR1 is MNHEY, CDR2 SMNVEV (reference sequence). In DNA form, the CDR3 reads TGTGCCAGCGCAGTTGGTGTCCCAGAGACCCAGTACTTC. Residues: CASAVGVPETQYF.

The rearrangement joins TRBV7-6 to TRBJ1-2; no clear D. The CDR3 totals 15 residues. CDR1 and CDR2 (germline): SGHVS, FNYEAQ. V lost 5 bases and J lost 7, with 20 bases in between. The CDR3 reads CASSPRGNGVSGYTF. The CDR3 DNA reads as TGTGCCAGCAGCCCTCGAGGGAATGGGGTTTCTGGCTACACCTTC. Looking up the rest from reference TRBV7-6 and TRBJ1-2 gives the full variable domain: GAGVSQSPRYKVTKRGQDVALRCDPISGHVSLYWYRQALGQGPEFLTYFNYEAQQDKSGLPNDRFSAERPEGSISTLTIQRTEQRDSAMYRCASSPRGNGVSGYTFGSGTRLTVV.

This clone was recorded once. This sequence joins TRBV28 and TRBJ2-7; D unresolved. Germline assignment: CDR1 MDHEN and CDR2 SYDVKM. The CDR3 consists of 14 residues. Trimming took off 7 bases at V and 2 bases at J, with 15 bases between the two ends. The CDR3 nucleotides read TGTGCCAGCACTACTTTACCCCGGGCCTACGAGCAGTACTTC. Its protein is CASTTLPRAYEQYF.

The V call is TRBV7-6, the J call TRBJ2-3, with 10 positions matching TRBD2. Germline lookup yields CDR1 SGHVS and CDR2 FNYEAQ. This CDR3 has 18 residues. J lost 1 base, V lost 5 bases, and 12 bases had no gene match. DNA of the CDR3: TGTGCCAGCAGCCAGGGACTAGCGCCCGTTCGGGGCACAGATACGCAGTATTTT. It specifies CASSQGLAPVRGTDTQYF.

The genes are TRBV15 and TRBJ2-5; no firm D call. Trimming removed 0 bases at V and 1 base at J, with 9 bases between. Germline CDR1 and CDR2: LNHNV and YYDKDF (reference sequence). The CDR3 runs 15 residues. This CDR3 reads CATSRDLGSQETQYF. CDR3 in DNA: TGTGCCACCAGCAGAGATCTGGGCAGCCAAGAGACCCAGTACTTC. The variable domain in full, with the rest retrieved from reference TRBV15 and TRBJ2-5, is DAMVIQNPRYQVTQFGKPVTLSCSQTLNHNVMYWYQQKSSQAPKLLFHYYDKDFNNEADTPDNFQSRRPNTSFCFLDIRSPGLGDTAMYLCATSRDLGSQETQYFGPGTRLLVL.

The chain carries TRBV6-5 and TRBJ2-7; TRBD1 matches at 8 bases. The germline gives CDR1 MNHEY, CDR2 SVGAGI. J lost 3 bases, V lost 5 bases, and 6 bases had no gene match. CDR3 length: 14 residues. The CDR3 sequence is CASSPAGTGYEQYF. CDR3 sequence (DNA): TGTGCCAGCAGTCCCGCCGGGACAGGCTACGAGCAGTACTTC.

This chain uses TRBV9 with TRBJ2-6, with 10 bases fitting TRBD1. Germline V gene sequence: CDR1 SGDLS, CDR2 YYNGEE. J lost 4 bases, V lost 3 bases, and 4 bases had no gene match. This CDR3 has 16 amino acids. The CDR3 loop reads CASSGQGANGANVLTF. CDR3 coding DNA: TGTGCCAGCAGCGGACAGGGGGCGAACGGGGCCAACGTCCTGACTTTC.

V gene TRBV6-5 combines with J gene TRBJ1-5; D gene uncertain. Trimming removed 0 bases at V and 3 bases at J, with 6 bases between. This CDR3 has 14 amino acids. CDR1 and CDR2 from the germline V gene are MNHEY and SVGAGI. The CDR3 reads CASSYSSDNQPQHF. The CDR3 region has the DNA TGTGCCAGCAGTTACTCGTCAGACAATCAGCCCCAGCATTTT.